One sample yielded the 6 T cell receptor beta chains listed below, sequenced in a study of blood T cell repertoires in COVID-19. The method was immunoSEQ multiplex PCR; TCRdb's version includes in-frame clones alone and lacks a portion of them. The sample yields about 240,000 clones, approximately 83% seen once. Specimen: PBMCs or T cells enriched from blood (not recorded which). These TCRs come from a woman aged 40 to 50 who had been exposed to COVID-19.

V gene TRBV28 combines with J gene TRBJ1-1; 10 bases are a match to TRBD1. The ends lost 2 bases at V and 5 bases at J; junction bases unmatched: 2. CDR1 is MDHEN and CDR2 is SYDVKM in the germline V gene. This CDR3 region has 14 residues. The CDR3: CASSLGGQGTEAFF. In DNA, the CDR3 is TGTGCCAGCAGTTTAGGGGGACAGGGGACTGAAGCTTTCTTT. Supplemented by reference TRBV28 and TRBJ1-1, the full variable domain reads DVKVTQSSRYLVKRTGEKVFLECVQDMDHENMFWYRQDPGLGLRLIYFSYDVKMKEKGDIPEGYSVSREKKERFSLILESASTNQTSMYLCASSLGGQGTEAFFGQGTRLTVV.

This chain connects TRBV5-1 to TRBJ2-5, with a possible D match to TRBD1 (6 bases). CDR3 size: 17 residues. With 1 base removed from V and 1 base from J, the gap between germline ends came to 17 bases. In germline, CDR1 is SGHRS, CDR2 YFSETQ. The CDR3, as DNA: TGCGCCAGCAGCTTGTCTGGGGGCGGAGGCCTCCAAGAGACCCAGTACTTC. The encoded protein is CASSLSGGGGLQETQYF.

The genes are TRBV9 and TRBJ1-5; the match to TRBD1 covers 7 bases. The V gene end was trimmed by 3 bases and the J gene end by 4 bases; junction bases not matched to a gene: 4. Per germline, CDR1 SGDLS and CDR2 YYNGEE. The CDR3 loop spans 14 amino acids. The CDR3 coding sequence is TGTGCCAGCAGCGCGGGACAGCTAAATCAGCCCCAGCATTTT. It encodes CASSAGQLNQPQHF.

This chain's CDR3 is CASSEVFGTGGDGYTF. The CDR3 DNA reads as TGTGCCAGCAGTGAAGTTTTCGGGACAGGGGGCGATGGCTACACCTTC. This chain connects TRBV6-1 to TRBJ1-2, with 12 bases aligning to TRBD1. The CDR3 totals 16 residues. V lost 1 base to trimming and J lost 6 bases; unmatched junction nucleotides: 6. The germline V gene has CDR1 MNHNS and CDR2 SASEGT.

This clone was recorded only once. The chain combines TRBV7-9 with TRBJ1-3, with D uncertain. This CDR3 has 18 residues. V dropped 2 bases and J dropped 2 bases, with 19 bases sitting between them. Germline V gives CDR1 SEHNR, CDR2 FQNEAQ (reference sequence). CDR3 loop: CASSLKLTSRSAGNTIYF. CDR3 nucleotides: TGTGCCAGCAGCTTAAAGCTGACGTCCAGGTCGGCTGGAAACACCATATATTTT.

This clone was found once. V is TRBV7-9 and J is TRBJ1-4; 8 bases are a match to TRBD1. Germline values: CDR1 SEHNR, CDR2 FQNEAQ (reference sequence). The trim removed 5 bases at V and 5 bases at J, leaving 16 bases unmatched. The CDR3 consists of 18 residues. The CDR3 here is CASSHASLLRDRNEKLFF. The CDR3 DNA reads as TGTGCCAGCAGCCACGCATCGCTCCTCCGGGACAGGAATGAAAAACTGTTTTTT.